This T cell receptor (beta chain) stems from a study of control samples from healthy donors and cancer patients. The method was immunoSEQ multiplex PCR; TCRdb's version includes in-frame clones alone and lacks a portion of them. Of fewer than 200,000 clones listed, more than 90% are singletons. The J segment lost 0 bases and the V segment lost 6 bases, leaving 10 bases of the junction unmatched. The CDR3 totals 17 residues. Germline V gives CDR1 LNHDA, CDR2 SQIVND (reference sequence). This TCR derives from a man in his thirties or forties in good health. Sequenced: blood. The rearrangement joins TRBV19 to TRBJ1-3; TRBD1 aligns across 8 bases. CDR3 coding DNA: TGTGCCAGTAGAAGGGACAGGCTACCCAGCTCTGGAAACACCATATATTTT. Translating gives CASRRDRLPSSGNTIYF.